A selection of T cell receptor beta chains follows, all from one sample in a study of blood T cell repertoires in COVID-19. Clones were read by immunoSEQ multiplex PCR, and TCRdb kept only the in-frame ones, dropping some. The sample carries around 310,000 clones, under 90% recorded once. Specimen: PBMCs or T cells enriched from blood (not recorded which). The receptors shown here come from a woman aged 25 to 39 who had recovered from COVID-19. Both conserved end residues are part of each CDR3. The order of the fields is D gene, V gene, J gene, CDR3 DNA, CDR3 protein. The D gene is left open where the match is weak.

>.|TRBV5-1|TRBJ2-3
TGCGCCAGCAGCGCCTACACAGATACGCAGTATTTT
CASSAYTDTQYF
>TRBD1|TRBV10-3|TRBJ2-5
TGTGCCATCAGCAAAGACAGGGACCAAGAGACCCAGTACTTC
CAISKDRDQETQYF
>.|TRBV5-1|TRBJ1-2
TGCGCCAGCAGCCCGGGTTCAAACTATGGCTACACCTTC
CASSPGSNYGYTF
>.|TRBV28|TRBJ2-7
TGTGCCAGCAGTACTCGGAGGGGGCGGAGAGAGCAGTACTTC
CASSTRRGRREQYF
>TRBD1|TRBV6-6|TRBJ1-1
TGTGCCAGCGAGCCCCCTACCGGGACAGGGAGTACTGAAGCTTTCTTT
CASEPPTGTGSTEAFF
>.|TRBV5-1|TRBJ1-1
TGCGCCAGCAGCTTGCGGGGGGTAGACACTGAAGCTTTCTTT
CASSLRGVDTEAFF
>.|TRBV10-3|TRBJ1-1
TGTGCCAGCGGGACGGAAGTCGATCCTGAAGCTTTCTTT
CASGTEVDPEAFF
>TRBD2|TRBV5-1|TRBJ2-3
TGCGCCAGCAGCCCAAGCCCAGCGGGAGGGCCAACAGATACGCAGTATTTT
CASSPSPAGGPTDTQYF
>TRBD2|TRBV7-3|TRBJ2-1
TGTGCCAGCAGCTTAGGGACTAGCGGGATGAATGAGCAGTTCTTC
CASSLGTSGMNEQFF
>TRBD2|TRBV5-1|TRBJ2-5
TGCGCCAGCAGCTTGGGGCAGCGGGAGGGCCGAGAGACCCAGTACTTC
CASSLGQREGRETQYF
>.|TRBV14|TRBJ1-6
TGTGCCAGCAGACAGTACAGGGATTCACCCCTCCACTTT
CASRQYRDSPLHF
>.|TRBV9|TRBJ2-2
TGTGCCAGCAGCTACTCTGGCGGCGCGAGGTTGTCCGGGGAGCTGTTTTTT
CASSYSGGARLSGELFF